This entry lists 24 T cell receptor beta chains sequenced from one sample in a study of CD8 T cells in Susac syndrome. RNA in amounts of about 0.5 to 1 ug was reverse transcribed with random hexamers. TCRdb recomputed calls from the immunoSEQ multiplex PCR reads with MiXCR, one row per CDR3 protein. The data show around 90,000 distinct CDR3 sequences, 96% seen once. Sequenced sample: CD8+ T cells from PBMCs. These receptors were collected from a human donor with Susac syndrome.

V usage is TRBV20-1 and J usage is TRBJ2-1; 9 bases are shared with TRBD1. CDR3 size: 15 residues. The V segment lost 6 bases and the J segment 2 bases; nucleotides outside the gene matches: 8. The germline V gene has CDR1 DFQATT and CDR2 SNEGSKA (reference sequence). CDR3 loop: CSADFGQGPYNEQFF. Written as DNA, the CDR3 is TGCAGTGCCGATTTCGGACAGGGGCCCTACAATGAGCAGTTCTTC.

This rearrangement joins TRBV5-1 to TRBJ1-5; possibly TRBD1 for D (5 bases). Germline loops: CDR1 SGHRS, CDR2 YFSETQ. The CDR3 spans 14 residues. The V end lost 4 bases, the J end lost 5 bases, and 13 bases lay between the germline ends. This CDR3 reads CASSPGSGDQPQHF. In DNA, the CDR3 is TGCGCCAGCAGCCCGGGGTCGGGGGATCAGCCCCAGCATTTT.

The chain employs TRBV5-1 and TRBJ2-5, with TRBD2 matching 9 bases. In germline, CDR1 is SGHRS, CDR2 YFSETQ. Trimming removed 5 bases from V and 7 bases from J; junction bases left unmatched: 9. The CDR3 has 14 amino acids. The CDR3 region has the DNA TGCGCCAGCAGTTGGATAGCGGGGGCCGGGACCCAGTACTTC. Translating gives CASSWIAGAGTQYF.

V and J are TRBV28 and TRBJ2-7; 10 positions match TRBD1. This CDR3 comprises 15 residues. Germline assignment: CDR1 MDHEN and CDR2 SYDVKM. Trimming at V came to 8 bases and at J to 12 bases, leaving 19 bases not matched to a gene. The CDR3 is CASGLRTDRGLSLYF. CDR3 coding DNA: TGTGCCAGCGGCTTACGGACTGACAGGGGGCTTAGTCTGTACTTC.

The V gene is TRBV18, the J gene TRBJ2-7, with D hard to call. The CDR3 totals 12 residues. V lost 2 bases to trimming and J lost 4 bases, with 6 bases between them. Per the germline V gene, CDR1 is KGHSH and CDR2 is LQKENI. The CDR3 DNA reads as TGTGCCAGCTCACCAAGACTTTACGAGCAGTACTTC. Translating gives CASSPRLYEQYF.

The gene calls are TRBV4-1 and TRBJ2-5; unclear D gene. CDR3 length: 14 amino acids. Trimming took 3 bases from V and 0 from J, leaving 8 bases between them. CDR1 is MGHRA, CDR2 YSYEKL, per germline. CDR3 sequence: CASSQASYQETQYF. The CDR3 DNA reads TGCGCCAGCAGCCAGGCATCGTACCAAGAGACCCAGTACTTC.

The chain links TRBV5-6 to TRBJ1-6; 7 bases map to TRBD1. From germline, CDR1 is SGHDT and CDR2 YYEEEE. V lost 4 bases to trimming and J lost 8 bases; unmatched junction nucleotides: 12. The CDR3 spans 16 residues. CDR3: CASSLSSPGGDSPLHF. The CDR3 DNA follows: TGTGCCAGCAGCCTCTCCTCGCCAGGGGGAGATTCACCCCTCCACTTT.

The table lists this clonotype with a count of one. The DNA of the CDR3 is TGTGCCAGCTCACCCCAACCAGGGGCCTACAATGAGCAGTTCTTC. Its protein is CASSPQPGAYNEQFF. The genes are TRBV18 and TRBJ2-1; D might be TRBD1 (6 bases). Trimming stripped 3 bases from V and 2 bases from J, with 11 bases between. Looked up from germline, CDR1 is KGHSH and CDR2 is LQKENI. The CDR3 spans 15 residues.

The chain has TRBV5-6 and TRBJ2-2, with a possible D match to TRBD2 (5 bases). V lost 7 bases to trimming and J lost 6 bases, with 16 bases between them. Germline-derived CDR1 and CDR2 are SGHDT and YYEEEE. The CDR3 sequence is 14 residues long. As DNA, the CDR3 is TGTGCCAGCGGCTCAGGAGGCCCCGCCGGGGAGCTGTTTTTT. Residues: CASGSGGPAGELFF.

The chain links TRBV24-1 to TRBJ1-5; perhaps TRBD1 as D (5 bases). In germline, CDR1 is KGHDR, CDR2 SFDVKD. The CDR3 has 14 amino acids. Trimming shortened V by 5 bases and J by 7 bases, and 14 bases separated the two germline ends. The CDR3 here is CATSAAAGGQPQHF. In nucleotides, the CDR3 is TGTGCCACCAGTGCGGCGGCCGGGGGGCAGCCCCAGCATTTT.

The chain employs TRBV5-4 and TRBJ1-1, with unresolved D. CDR3 length: 13 residues. Trimming left V 4 bases short and J 2 bases short, with 9 bases between. Germline V gene data show CDR1 as SGHNT and CDR2 as YYREEE (reference sequence). The CDR3 DNA reads as TGTGCCAGCAGCGTCGGTTCAAACACTGAAGCTTTCTTT. As protein: CASSVGSNTEAFF.

The V and J genes are TRBV6-5 and TRBJ2-3, with D perhaps matching TRBD2 (6 bases). CDR1 is MNHEY, CDR2 SVGAGI, per germline. The CDR3 contains 15 residues. The V and J ends lost 2 bases and 5 bases respectively, with 14 bases between them. This CDR3 reads CASSYRDFIGDTQYF. The CDR3 coding sequence is TGTGCCAGCAGTTACCGGGACTTCATTGGAGATACGCAGTATTTT.

The chain joins TRBV20-1 to TRBJ2-7, with 8 bases aligning to TRBD1. Germline CDR1 reads DFQATT; CDR2 reads SNEGSKA (reference sequence). The CDR3 has 16 residues. Losses at the gene ends were 0 bases for V and 3 bases for J; bases not matched to a gene: 10. In DNA, the CDR3 is TGCAGTGCTAGAGATCTGTCGAAACAGGGGGACTACGAGCAGTACTTC. It encodes CSARDLSKQGDYEQYF.

This clonotype was seen a few times. J is TRBJ1-2 and V is TRBV30; 8 positions match TRBD1. V shed 8 bases and J 11 bases; nucleotides not matched to a gene: 7. CDR1 and CDR2 (germline): GTSNPN, SVGIG (reference sequence). The CDR3 covers 10 residues. As DNA, the CDR3 is TGTGCCGCCTCAGGGGGCGGTTACACCTTC. It codes for CAASGGGYTF.

The chain employs TRBV4-3 and TRBJ1-2; 7 bases fit TRBD1. With 1 base clipped from V and 3 bases from J, the junction kept 5 bases outside the gene matches. Germline-derived CDR1 and CDR2 are LGHNA and YSLEER. The CDR3 sequence is 15 residues long. CDR3 coding DNA: TGCGCCAGCAGCCAAGTCCAGGGGGGGGACTATGGCTACACCTTC. The encoded protein is CASSQVQGGDYGYTF.

This rearrangement joins TRBV20-1 to TRBJ2-1; the D gene is possibly TRBD2 (5 bases). The CDR3 runs 14 residues. Looked up from germline, CDR1 is DFQATT and CDR2 is SNEGSKA (reference sequence). V lost 5 bases and J 2 bases, leaving 13 bases between the germline ends. CDR3 loop: CSAPQERTYNEQFF. The CDR3 DNA reads as TGCAGTGCTCCCCAAGAGCGGACCTACAATGAGCAGTTCTTC.

V is TRBV6-2 or TRBV6-3 and J is TRBJ2-5, with a weak D call TRBD2 (5 bases). Germline loops: CDR1 MNHEY, CDR2 SVGEGT. V was trimmed by 5 bases and J by 7 bases, leaving 17 bases between them. The CDR3 extends over 14 amino acids. This chain's CDR3 is CASSQTSGRGTQYF. For the CDR3, the DNA is TGTGCCAGCAGTCAAACCAGTGGTCGGGGGACCCAGTACTTC.

This sequence joins TRBV7-8 and TRBJ2-5; 8 bases fit TRBD1. V was pared by 1 base and J by 4 bases, with 8 bases of the junction left unmatched. CDR1 is SGHVS, CDR2 FQNEAQ, per germline. The CDR3 is 16 residues long. The CDR3 DNA follows: TGTGCCAGCAGCTTAGACCGGCAGGGGGCCAGAGAGACCCAGTACTTC. Its protein product is CASSLDRQGARETQYF. Full variable domain (outside the CDR3, taken from reference TRBV7-8 and TRBJ2-5): GAGVSQSPRYKVAKRGQDVALRCDPISGHVSLFWYQQALGQGPEFLTYFQNEAQLDKSGLPSDRFFAERPEGSVSTLKIQRTQQEDSAVYLCASSLDRQGARETQYFGPGTRLLVL.

This chain joins TRBV20-1 and TRBJ2-1; D may be TRBD2 (6 bases). Germline V CDR1 and CDR2: DFQATT, SNEGSKA (reference sequence). Trimming cost V 5 bases and J 6 bases, with 14 bases left between them. The CDR3 loop spans 13 amino acids. The CDR3 protein is CSAPFSGGNEQFF. In DNA, the CDR3 is TGCAGTGCTCCCTTCTCCGGGGGCAATGAGCAGTTCTTC.

This chain links TRBV5-1 with TRBJ1-6; tentative D call: TRBD1 (6 bases). This CDR3 contains 15 residues. Trimming removed 4 bases from V and 5 bases from J, with 13 bases in between. Germline CDR1 and CDR2: SGHRS and YFSETQ. In DNA, the CDR3 is TGCGCCAGCAGCAACTCCGGGACAAATAATTCACCCCTCCACTTT. It yields the protein CASSNSGTNNSPLHF.

The chain employs TRBV10-3 and TRBJ1-1, with D hard to call. In germline, CDR1 is ENHRY, CDR2 SYGVKD. The CDR3 has 14 residues. V lost 7 bases and J lost 6, with 18 bases in between. CDR3 DNA sequence: TGTGCCATCAAAGCCCCTCGTCAAGGCGCTGAAGCTTTCTTT. The encoded protein is CAIKAPRQGAEAFF.

The chain combines TRBV12-3 or TRBV12-4 with TRBJ1-2; the D gene is possibly TRBD1 (6 bases). The CDR3 spans 16 residues. V was trimmed by 8 bases and J by 0 bases, leaving 19 bases between them. The CDR3 here is CASLGTRIGANYGYTF. CDR3 coding DNA: TGTGCCAGCCTGGGGACACGGATCGGAGCTAACTATGGCTACACCTTC.

The rearrangement joins TRBV20-1 to TRBJ2-3; D might be TRBD2 (5 bases). In germline, CDR1 is DFQATT, CDR2 SNEGSKA (reference sequence). CDR3 length: 10 amino acids. Trimming took off 6 bases at V and 6 bases at J, with 7 bases between the two ends. In nucleotides, the CDR3 is TGCAGTGCAGGCGGGGATACGCAGTATTTT. This gives the protein CSAGGDTQYF.

The rearrangement uses TRBV20-1 and TRBJ1-6, with 7 bases aligning to TRBD1. The CDR3 runs 14 residues. CDR1 DFQATT and CDR2 SNEGSKA come from the germline V gene (reference sequence). Unmatched junction bases numbered 10, after V lost 6 bases and J lost 8 bases. The CDR3 DNA reads as TGCAGTGCACCGACAGGGCTCATAGATTCACCCCTCCACTTT. This sequence encodes CSAPTGLIDSPLHF.